This TCR beta chain is drawn from a study of cytomegalovirus exposure and HLA in healthy donors. Study-wide context: Of around 400 genotyped donors, about 80% grouped in the Caucasian-associated ancestry cluster.

Regarding this clone: The antigen remains unidentified.

PCR amplification relied on 60 Vbeta primers (plus 13 Jbeta primers). TCRdb's copy holds only in-frame clones and misses some; the assay was immunoSEQ multiplex PCR. The sample has 150,000 to 200,000 clones; roughly 87% are singletons. V was trimmed by 4 bases and J by 0 bases, leaving 14 bases between them. The germline V gene has CDR1 SGDLS and CDR2 YYNGEE. CDR3 length: 15 amino acids. Study-wide results and limits: The authors listed 180 or so TCR beta chains as cytomegalovirus-associated. When analyzed later, the rates of TCR association showed variation by HLA locus, with DRB1 the most and HLA-C the fewest.

Sequenced sample: PBMCs. This TCR came from a girl younger than two in good health and CMV-seronegative. This chain joins TRBV9 and TRBJ2-7; perhaps TRBD2 as D (6 bases). CDR3 DNA: TGTGCCAGCAGCCCCAGTTCTAGCGCCTCCTACGAGCAGTACTTC. This gives the protein CASSPSSSASYEQYF.